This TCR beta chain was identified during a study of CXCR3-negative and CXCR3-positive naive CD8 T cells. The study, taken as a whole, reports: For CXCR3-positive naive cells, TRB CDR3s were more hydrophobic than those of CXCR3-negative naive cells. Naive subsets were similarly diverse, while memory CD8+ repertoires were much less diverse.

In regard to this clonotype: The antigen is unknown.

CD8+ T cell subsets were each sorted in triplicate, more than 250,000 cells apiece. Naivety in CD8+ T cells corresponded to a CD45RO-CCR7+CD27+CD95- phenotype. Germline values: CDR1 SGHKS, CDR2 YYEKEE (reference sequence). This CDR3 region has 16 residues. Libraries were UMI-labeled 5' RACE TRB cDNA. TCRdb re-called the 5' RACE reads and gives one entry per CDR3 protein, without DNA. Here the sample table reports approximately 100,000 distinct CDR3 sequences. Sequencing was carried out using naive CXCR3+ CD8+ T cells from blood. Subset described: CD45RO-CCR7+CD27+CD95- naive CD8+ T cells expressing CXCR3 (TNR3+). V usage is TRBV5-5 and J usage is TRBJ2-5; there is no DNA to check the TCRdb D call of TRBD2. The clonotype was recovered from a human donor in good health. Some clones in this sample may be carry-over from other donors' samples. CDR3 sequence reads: CASSPELAGYQETQYF.